These 25 T cell receptor beta chains were sequenced from one sample in a study of CD8 T cells in ankylosing spondylitis. One entry per CDR3 protein, called by TCRdb with MiXCR from the 5' RACE reads. The profile covers 250,000 to 300,000 distinct CDR3 sequences, with 20% appearing a single time and 7.8% taken by the ten largest. The material sequenced was blood, either unsorted or a sorted T cell fraction (not recorded which). The receptors come from a male donor with ankylosing spondylitis or in good health (not recorded which).

In this sample, this clonotype turned up a few times. The J gene is TRBJ1-1, the V gene TRBV28; 7 nucleotides agree with TRBD1. CDR3 length: 15 amino acids. Trimming removed 5 bases from V and 3 bases from J; junction bases left unmatched: 9. From germline, CDR1 is MDHEN and CDR2 SYDVKM. CDR3 residues: CASSAAGGLDTEAFF. CDR3 nucleotide sequence: TGTGCCAGCAGTGCCGCAGGGGGTCTGGACACTGAAGCTTTCTTT.

This clonotype has ten or more counts. The gene calls are TRBV5-1 and TRBJ2-3; maybe TRBD2 (5 bases). V lost 0 bases, J lost 5 bases, and 19 bases lay in between. Per germline, CDR1 SGHRS and CDR2 YFSETQ. This CDR3 region has 17 residues. In DNA form, the CDR3 reads TGCGCCAGCAGCTTGGAGCCTGCCCGCATCGGGATAGATACGCAGTATTTT. Translating it yields CASSLEPARIGIDTQYF.

A few counts support this clonotype. This sequence joins TRBV7-2 and TRBJ2-3, with a weak D call TRBD2 (5 bases). V was trimmed by 0 bases and J by 0 bases, leaving 13 bases between them. This CDR3 is built from 17 residues. Looked up from germline, CDR1 is SGHTA and CDR2 is FQGNSA. In DNA, the CDR3 is TGTGCCAGCAGCTTAGCCGCAAGGCGGACTAGCACAGATACGCAGTATTTT. Its translation: CASSLAARRTSTDTQYF.

This clonotype turned up a few times. The CDR3 reads CASRQRGRYTDTQYF. The CDR3 DNA is TGTGCCAGCAGACAACGAGGTCGCTACACAGATACGCAGTATTTT. This chain links TRBV6-2 or TRBV6-3 with TRBJ2-3; D is uncertain. CDR1 and CDR2 (germline): MNHEY, SVGEGT. Trimming removed 6 bases from V and 2 bases from J, with 15 bases in between. This CDR3 has 15 amino acids.

The chain uses TRBV5-4 and TRBJ2-7; D gene ambiguous. The CDR3 length is 12 residues. Germline V CDR1 and CDR2: SGHNT, YYREEE (reference sequence). Trimming took off 0 bases at V and 7 bases at J, with 8 bases between the two ends. The CDR3 is CASSLGPGEQYV. DNA of the CDR3: TGTGCCAGCAGCTTGGGCCCGGGTGAGCAGTACGTC.

This chain joins TRBV9 and TRBJ2-3; 8 bases fit TRBD2. V was pared by 0 bases and J by 8 bases, with 11 bases of the junction left unmatched. CDR1 and CDR2 from the germline V gene are SGDLS and YYNGEE. The CDR3 sequence is 16 residues long. For the CDR3, the DNA is TGTGCCAGCAGCGTAGCTACCGGCGGGGGGCTGGGTACGCAGTATTTT. Protein product: CASSVATGGGLGTQYF.

This clonotype has more than one count but fewer than ten. For the CDR3, the DNA is TGTGCCAGCAGTTTATTATTCCGGGGGAGCTACGAGCAGTACGTC. This codes for CASSLLFRGSYEQYV. V is TRBV12-3 or TRBV12-4 and J is TRBJ2-7; weak D call: TRBD2 (6 bases). CDR3 size: 15 residues. With 2 bases removed from V and 3 bases from J, the gap between germline ends came to 14 bases.

This clonotype was observed a handful of times. The chain is built from TRBV29-1 and TRBJ2-1; D may be TRBD1 or TRBD2 (6 bases each). This CDR3 region has 12 residues. CDR1 is SQVTM and CDR2 is ANQGSEA in the germline V gene. Trimming shortened V by 4 bases and J by 6 bases, and 10 bases separated the two germline ends. This CDR3 reads CSVARGRNEQFF. CDR3 bases: TGCAGCGTTGCCCGGGGGCGCAATGAGCAGTTCTTC.

The chain recombines TRBV20-1 with TRBJ2-5; D is perhaps TRBD1 (7 bases). There are 14 residues in the CDR3. Germline values: CDR1 DFQATT, CDR2 SNEGSKA (reference sequence). With 0 bases removed from V and 4 bases from J, the gap between germline ends came to 12 bases. The CDR3: CSARDRGVGETQYF. CDR3 bases: TGCAGTGCTAGAGACAGGGGGGTGGGAGAGACCCAGTACTTC.

The V call is TRBV5-1, the J call TRBJ2-5; 9 nucleotides agree with TRBD1. From germline, CDR1 is SGHRS and CDR2 YFSETQ. The V segment lost 4 bases and the J segment 5 bases; nucleotides outside the gene matches: 6. The CDR3 length is 14 residues. The CDR3 nucleotides read TGCGCCAGCAGCCCAGCCGGGACAGGGGAGACCCAGTACTTC. Translation: CASSPAGTGETQYF.

This clonotype was detected a few times. This chain connects TRBV20-1 to TRBJ2-3; 13 bases match TRBD2. The CDR3 runs 15 residues. Looked up from germline, CDR1 is DFQATT and CDR2 is SNEGSKA (reference sequence). CDR3 in amino acids: CSGSGLAGVGDTQYF. The CDR3, as DNA: TGCAGCGGGTCCGGACTAGCGGGAGTTGGAGATACGCAGTATTTT.

The V call is TRBV28, the J call TRBJ2-1; TRBD2 aligns across 14 bases. Germline CDR1 is MDHEN and CDR2 is SYDVKM. The CDR3 has 16 residues. V lost 6 bases to trimming and J lost 9 bases; unmatched junction nucleotides: 10. DNA for the CDR3: TGTGCCAGCAGACACTCAGGACTAGCGGGAGGCACTGAGCAGTTCTTC. It codes for CASRHSGLAGGTEQFF.

In its sample, this clonotype was seen a few times. The chain recombines TRBV7-9 with TRBJ2-3, with TRBD1 matching over 9 bases. The CDR3 spans 15 residues. Trimming took 5 bases from V and 4 from J; bases not matched to a gene: 7. In germline, CDR1 is SEHNR, CDR2 FQNEAQ (reference sequence). The CDR3 DNA is TGTGCCAGCAGCCCGGGACAGGGATTTTCAGATACGCAGTATTTT. Its protein product is CASSPGQGFSDTQYF.

This clonotype was recorded many times. This chain links TRBV6-5 with TRBJ2-1, with a tentative D call TRBD2 (5 bases). V was cut by 2 bases and J by 4 bases, with 6 bases left in between. CDR1 is MNHEY, CDR2 SVGAGI, per germline. The CDR3 totals 13 residues. For the CDR3, the DNA is TGTGCCAGCAGTTACCCGGGGTACAATGAGCAGTTCTTC. Protein: CASSYPGYNEQFF.

This clonotype was observed at least ten times. This chain uses TRBV28 with TRBJ2-1; no clear D. CDR1 and CDR2 (germline): MDHEN, SYDVKM. There are 14 residues in the CDR3. V gave up 7 bases and J gave up 1 base, with 11 bases separating them. CDR3: CASKGSDSYNEQFF. As DNA, the CDR3 is TGTGCCAGCAAGGGCTCCGATTCCTACAATGAGCAGTTCTTC.

J is TRBJ2-3 and V is TRBV5-1; a possible D gene is TRBD2 (6 bases). Germline V gives CDR1 SGHRS, CDR2 YFSETQ. V was clipped by 3 bases and J by 2 bases, with 10 bases between them. The CDR3 has 14 amino acids. Here the CDR3 reads CASSSGGHTDTQYF. The CDR3 bases are TGCGCCAGCAGCTCCGGAGGGCACACAGATACGCAGTATTTT.

The chain combines TRBV11-2 with TRBJ2-3, with D possibly matching TRBD2 (6 bases). The CDR3 loop spans 14 amino acids. Trimming shortened V by 5 bases and J by 5 bases, and 14 bases separated the two germline ends. Germline V lookup: CDR1 SGHAT, CDR2 FQNNGV. The chain's CDR3 is CASSTGVALDTQYF. Here the CDR3 DNA reads TGTGCCAGCAGCACGGGAGTAGCCCTAGATACGCAGTATTTT.

J is TRBJ1-5 and V is TRBV5-1, with unresolved D. With 4 bases removed from V and 3 bases from J, the gap between germline ends came to 8 bases. Germline V gene data show CDR1 as SGHRS and CDR2 as YFSETQ. The CDR3 spans 13 residues. The CDR3 DNA is TGCGCCAGCAGCAGTGACTACAATCAGCCCCAGCATTTT. This sequence encodes CASSSDYNQPQHF.

The V and J genes are TRBV29-1 and TRBJ1-2; D may be TRBD1 (5 bases). The CDR3 is 12 amino acids. V lost 7 bases and J lost 4, with 13 bases in between. Per the germline V gene, CDR1 is SQVTM and CDR2 is ANQGSEA. CDR3 loop: CSAVGTVYGYTF. CDR3 coding DNA: TGCAGCGCGGTAGGGACGGTCTATGGCTACACCTTC.

This clonotype was counted a few times. This chain connects TRBV12-3 or TRBV12-4 to TRBJ2-3, with a possible D match to TRBD2 (6 bases). The CDR3 runs to 14 residues. Trimming cost V 4 bases and J 3 bases, with 11 bases left between them. DNA for the CDR3: TGTGCCAGCAGTTCTGGGACTCTTACAGATACGCAGTATTTT. Translation: CASSSGTLTDTQYF.

The V and J genes are TRBV12-3 or TRBV12-4 and TRBJ2-2; D is perhaps TRBD1 (5 bases). V lost 7 bases and J lost 6, with 18 bases in between. CDR3 length: 15 residues. The CDR3 bases are TGTGCCAGCACCTTCTTGACAGTAACATCCGGGGAGCTGTTTTTT. It yields the protein CASTFLTVTSGELFF.

At least ten counts were recorded for this clonotype. The chain uses TRBV29-1 and TRBJ1-2, with a weak D call TRBD1 (6 bases). The CDR3 sequence is 13 residues long. Germline V gives CDR1 SQVTM, CDR2 ANQGSEA. The CDR3 coding sequence is TGCATGACAGCCGCCGCATCGGGGGGCGGCTACACCTTC. It is translated as CMTAAASGGGYTF.

This clonotype was recorded a few times. V gene TRBV7-9 combines with J gene TRBJ1-1, with 8 bases aligning to TRBD1. Trimming at V came to 4 bases and at J to 8 bases, leaving 6 bases not matched to a gene. The CDR3 runs 13 residues. Germline CDR1 is SEHNR and CDR2 is FQNEAQ (reference sequence). The CDR3 protein is CASSSGQVWEAFF. The DNA of the CDR3 is TGTGCCAGCAGCTCGGGACAGGTTTGGGAAGCTTTCTTT.

This clonotype was found once. This chain uses TRBV4-1 with TRBJ2-1, with D perhaps assigned TRBD1 or TRBD2 (5 bases each). Trimming took 2 bases from V and 7 from J, leaving 21 bases between them. Germline V gene data show CDR1 as MGHRA and CDR2 as YSYEKL. The CDR3 is made up of 17 amino acids. CDR3 residues: CASSQPVQEVGRNEQFF. The CDR3 bases are TGCGCCAGCAGCCAACCCGTACAGGAGGTCGGGCGGAATGAGCAGTTCTTC.

This clonotype was seen more than once but under ten times. The rearrangement links TRBV7-3 to TRBJ1-6; D gene uncertain. Germline CDR1 is SGHTA and CDR2 is FQGTGA. V lost 2 bases, J lost 0 bases, and 2 bases lay in between. This CDR3 region has 14 residues. The CDR3 is CASSLRSYNSPLHF. In DNA form, the CDR3 reads TGTGCCAGCAGCTTACGCTCCTATAATTCACCCCTCCACTTT.